The 11 T cell receptor beta chains given below trace back to one sample, sequenced in a study of CD8 T cells in ankylosing spondylitis. TCRdb passed the 5' RACE reads through MiXCR, listing each CDR3 protein once. The sample lists some 120,000 distinct CDR3 sequences; roughly an eighth were seen once. The sample taken for sequencing was blood, either unsorted or a sorted T cell fraction (not recorded which). These receptors were taken from a female donor with ankylosing spondylitis or in good health (not recorded which).

As regards this clonotype: Since a much larger clone is just one base distant, this may be a read error. The chain uses TRBV6-1 and TRBJ2-1, with TRBD1 matching 9 bases. The CDR3 is made up of 15 amino acids. Germline trimming cut 5 bases from V and 12 bases from J; bases unmatched to any gene: 14. CDR1 is MNHNS and CDR2 is SASEGT in the germline V gene. The DNA for the CDR3 is TGTGCCAGCAGTACCCGGGACAGGGTCTTCAGTGGGCAGTTCTTC. Translation: CASSTRDRVFSGQFF.

This clonotype was recorded many times. The chain carries TRBV27 and TRBJ1-1, with D unclear. Per germline, CDR1 MNHEY and CDR2 SMNVEV (reference sequence). The germline V and J ends were trimmed by 6 bases and 1 base, with 9 bases remaining between them. This CDR3 is 13 amino acids long. CDR3 nucleotides: TGTGCCAGCAGCCTACTGGGGAACACTGAAGCTTTCTTT. Its translation is CASSLLGNTEAFF.

This clonotype was observed once. The J gene is TRBJ2-2, the V gene TRBV5-6; D is uncertain. CDR1 is SGHDT and CDR2 is YYEEEE in the germline V gene. The CDR3 consists of 17 residues. Trimming took off 0 bases at V and 3 bases at J, with 15 bases between the two ends. CDR3 DNA: TGTGCCAGCAGCTTGGGGCTACTTCTTAAGGACACCGGGGAGCTGTTTTTT. It translates to CASSLGLLLKDTGELFF.

This clonotype was counted only a few times. The V gene is TRBV29-1, the J gene TRBJ2-2, with 8 nucleotides matching TRBD1. The germline V gene encodes CDR1 SQVTM and CDR2 ANQGSEA. V was clipped by 6 bases and J by 2 bases; unmatched bases: 5. This CDR3 is built from 14 residues. Here the CDR3 DNA reads TGCAGCGTCGGACAGGGATTCAACACCGGGGAGCTGTTTTTT. It translates to CSVGQGFNTGELFF.

This clonotype was counted a few times. The V call is TRBV5-1, the J call TRBJ2-1; possible D gene TRBD2, 6 bases. Per the germline V gene, CDR1 is SGHRS and CDR2 is YFSETQ. The CDR3 extends over 17 amino acids. V dropped 0 bases and J dropped 0 bases, with 13 bases sitting between them. CDR3 residues: CASSLVVAASSYNEQFF. CDR3 DNA sequence: TGCGCCAGCAGCTTGGTGGTAGCGGCGAGCTCCTACAATGAGCAGTTCTTC.

The chain uses TRBV5-1 and TRBJ2-3, with 7 bases fitting TRBD2. Trimming removed 1 base from V and 0 bases from J; junction bases left unmatched: 8. This CDR3 is 17 amino acids long. CDR1 and CDR2 (germline): SGHRS, YFSETQ. The CDR3 DNA reads as TGCGCCAGCAGCTTGCGTCGGGCGGGAGCTAGCACAGATACGCAGTATTTT. Residues: CASSLRRAGASTDTQYF. Supplemented by reference TRBV5-1 and TRBJ2-3, the full variable domain reads KAGVTQTPRYLIKTRGQQVTLSCSPISGHRSVSWYQQTPGQGLQFLFEYFSETQRNKGNFPGRFSGRQFSNSRSEMNVSTLELGDSALYLCASSLRRAGASTDTQYFGPGTRLTVL.

At least ten counts were recorded for this clonotype. V usage is TRBV9 and J usage is TRBJ1-2; 8 positions match TRBD1. V lost 0 bases to trimming and J lost 3 bases; unmatched junction nucleotides: 1. Germline assignment: CDR1 SGDLS and CDR2 YYNGEE. The CDR3 covers 14 residues. CDR3 nucleotide sequence: TGTGCCAGCAGCGTAGCAGGGGGCGACTATGGCTACACCTTC. Translation: CASSVAGGDYGYTF.

The CDR3, as DNA: TGTGCCAGCAGTTTATCTGGGTCTGACCAGACCCAGTACTTC. Protein sequence: CASSLSGSDQTQYF. The chain combines TRBV28 with TRBJ2-5; D not resolved. The germline V gene has CDR1 MDHEN and CDR2 SYDVKM. V lost 1 base to trimming and J lost 6 bases, with 12 bases between them. The CDR3 has 14 residues.

This sequence joins TRBV6-1 and TRBJ2-1; 7 nucleotides agree with TRBD1. The trim removed 5 bases at V and 0 bases at J, leaving 7 bases unmatched. Germline-derived CDR1 and CDR2 are MNHNS and SASEGT. The CDR3 contains 16 residues. CDR3 sequence reads: CASSQLQGDSYNEQFF. For the CDR3, the DNA is TGTGCCAGCAGTCAACTCCAGGGGGACTCCTACAATGAGCAGTTCTTC.

This clonotype was seen many times. The chain recombines TRBV5-6 with TRBJ2-3, with D hard to call. Germline CDR1 SGHDT, CDR2 YYEEEE. The CDR3 is made up of 15 amino acids. Trimming removed 0 bases from V and 2 bases from J, with 10 bases in between. The CDR3: CASSLGGWATDTQYF. The CDR3 DNA sequence: TGTGCCAGCAGCTTGGGGGGATGGGCCACAGATACGCAGTATTTT.

CDR3 amino acids: CASRSSGGRREETQYF. The CDR3, as DNA: TGTGCCAGCAGGTCTTCCGGAGGGCGGAGAGAAGAGACCCAGTACTTC. This sequence joins TRBV6-1 and TRBJ2-5, with a possible D match to TRBD2 (6 bases). The CDR3 is 16 residues long. Germline CDR1 and CDR2: MNHNS and SASEGT. V was cut by 6 bases and J by 3 bases, with 20 bases left in between.